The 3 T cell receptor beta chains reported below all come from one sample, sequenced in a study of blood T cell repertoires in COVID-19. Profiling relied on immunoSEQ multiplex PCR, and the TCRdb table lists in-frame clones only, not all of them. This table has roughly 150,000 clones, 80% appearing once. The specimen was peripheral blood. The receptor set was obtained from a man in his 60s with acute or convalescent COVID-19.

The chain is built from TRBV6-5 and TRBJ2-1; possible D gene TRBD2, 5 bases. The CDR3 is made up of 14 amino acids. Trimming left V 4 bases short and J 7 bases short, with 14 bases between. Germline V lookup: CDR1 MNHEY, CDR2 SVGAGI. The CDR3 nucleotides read TGTGCCAGCAGTTTTGGGAGTTCGTATAATGAGCAGTTCTTC. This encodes CASSFGSSYNEQFF.

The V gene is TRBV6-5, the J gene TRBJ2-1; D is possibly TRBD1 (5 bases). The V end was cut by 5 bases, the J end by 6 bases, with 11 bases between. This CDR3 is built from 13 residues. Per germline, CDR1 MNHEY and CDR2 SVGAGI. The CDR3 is CASSTQVINEQFF. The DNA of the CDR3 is TGTGCCAGCAGTACACAGGTTATCAATGAGCAGTTCTTC.

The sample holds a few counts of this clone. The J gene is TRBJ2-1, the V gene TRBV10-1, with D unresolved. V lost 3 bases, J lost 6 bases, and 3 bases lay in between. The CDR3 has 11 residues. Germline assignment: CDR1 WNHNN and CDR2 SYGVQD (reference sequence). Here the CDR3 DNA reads TGCGCCAGCAGTGACGGCAATGAGCAGTTCTTC. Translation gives CASSDGNEQFF.